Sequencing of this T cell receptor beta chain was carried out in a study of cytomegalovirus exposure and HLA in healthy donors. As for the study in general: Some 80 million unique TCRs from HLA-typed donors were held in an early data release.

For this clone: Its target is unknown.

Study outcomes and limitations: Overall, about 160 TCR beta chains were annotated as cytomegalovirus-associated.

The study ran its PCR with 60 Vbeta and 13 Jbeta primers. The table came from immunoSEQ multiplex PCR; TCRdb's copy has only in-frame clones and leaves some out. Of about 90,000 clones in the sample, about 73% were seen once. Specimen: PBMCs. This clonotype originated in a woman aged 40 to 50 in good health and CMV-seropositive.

CDR3 DNA: TGTGCCAGTAGTATAACCCCAGAGGGCGGACAAGAGACCCAGTACTTC. Its protein is CASSITPEGGQETQYF. J is TRBJ2-5 and V is TRBV19; a weak D match, TRBD2 (5 bases). Germline V gene data show CDR1 as LNHDA and CDR2 as SQIVND (reference sequence). V was pared by 2 bases and J by 2 bases, with 15 bases between. The length of the CDR3 is 16 residues.